This T cell receptor (beta chain) stems from a study of shared clonotypes between healthy human individuals. Sequencing used immunoSEQ multiplex PCR; TCRdb keeps in-frame clones, though not all of them. The sample yields hundreds of thousands of clones, about 98% seen once. Positive CCR7 selection of CD45RO-negative cells yielded the naive CD8 cells, and terminally differentiated effector memory CD45RA+ cells were excluded. Sequencing was performed on naive CD8+ T cells sorted from blood. The TCR sequence derives from a man aged 25 to 40 in good health.

CDR3 coding DNA: TGTGCCAGCACCCTAGCGGCCGGATCCTACGAGCAGTACTTC. Amino acids: CASTLAAGSYEQYF. The rearrangement links TRBV14 to TRBJ2-7, with TRBD2 matching over 7 bases. V shed 7 bases, J shed 1 base, and the junction held 7 bases outside the gene matches. Germline CDR1 reads SGHDN; CDR2 reads FVKESK. This CDR3 is 14 amino acids long.